This T cell receptor beta chain was captured by sequencing in a study of shared clonotypes between healthy human individuals. Original processing notes: Junction-only immunoSEQ data arrived without quality scores, meaning filtering differed. Assay used: immunoSEQ multiplex PCR; TCRdb lists only in-frame clones, some missing. The V and J calls and clone size were taken over from that table, and D and trimming were inferred from the DNA. The data show fewer than 1.4 million clones, approximately 80% seen once. After removal of 4 bases from V and 2 bases from J, the junction contained 9 bases not matched to a gene. Germline CDR1 is SGDLS and CDR2 is YYNGEE. This CDR3 has 16 amino acids.

The clonotype was recovered from a man in his late teens or twenties in good health. Some clones in this sample may be carry-over from other donors' samples. This sequence joins TRBV9 and TRBJ2-5, with 9 positions matching TRBD2. The sample taken for sequencing was memory CD4+ T cells from PBMCs. The subset is: CD45RA-negative fraction. This CDR3 is CASSTRLAVPQETQYF. For the CDR3, the DNA is TGTGCCAGCAGCACCCGACTAGCGGTTCCTCAAGAGACCCAGTACTTC.